The next 28 T cell receptor beta chains were all read from a single sample in a study of early T cells in non-severe SARS-CoV-2 infection. TCRdb reanalysed the 5' RACE reads using MiXCR and keeps one entry per CDR3 protein. The sample contains about 59,000 distinct CDR3 sequences, approximately 12% of which appear only once. Material for sequencing was whole blood. The source of these receptors is an adult who was a healthcare worker with PCR-confirmed SARS-CoV-2 infection or an uninfected control (not recorded which).

The chain links TRBV5-5 to TRBJ2-5; 7 bases align to TRBD1. CDR3 size: 14 residues. The germline gives CDR1 SGHKS, CDR2 YYEKEE (reference sequence). The ends lost 5 bases at V and 2 bases at J; junction bases unmatched: 6. The CDR3 DNA reads TGTGCCAGCAGTCAGGACAGGAGTCAAGAGACCCAGTACTTC. Translated: CASSQDRSQETQYF.

The chain is built from TRBV7-9 and TRBJ2-7; D not certain. V was trimmed by 5 bases and J by 4 bases, leaving 12 bases between them. The germline gives CDR1 SEHNR, CDR2 FQNEAQ (reference sequence). The CDR3 extends over 13 amino acids. CDR3 amino acids: CASSPALVYEQYF. CDR3 DNA sequence: TGTGCCAGCAGCCCCGCGCTGGTTTACGAGCAGTACTTC. Supplemented by reference TRBV7-9 and TRBJ2-7, the full variable domain reads DTGVSQNPRHKITKRGQNVTFRCDPISEHNRLYWYRQTLGQGPEFLTYFQNEAQLEKSRLLSDRFSAERPKGSFSTLEIQRTEQGDSAMYLCASSPALVYEQYFGPGTRLTVT.

This clonotype was seen repeatedly, ten times or more. The rearrangement joins TRBV3-1 to TRBJ2-7; D possibly corresponds to TRBD1 (6 bases). Per germline, CDR1 LGHDT and CDR2 YNNKEL (reference sequence). The CDR3 contains 14 residues. V lost 3 bases and J lost 5, with 14 bases in between. The CDR3 coding sequence is TGTGCCAGCAGCCATGCCAGGGGTTACAACGAGCAGTACTTC. Translated, it gives CASSHARGYNEQYF.

Many counts were recorded for this clonotype. The chain carries TRBV2 and TRBJ2-1; D not certain. The CDR3 spans 13 residues. The V end was cut by 5 bases, the J end by 0 bases, with 5 bases between. CDR1 and CDR2 (germline): SNHLY, FYNNEI. The CDR3, as DNA: TGTGCCAGCAGTCCCCACTCCTACAATGAGCAGTTCTTC. This codes for CASSPHSYNEQFF.

This chain connects TRBV5-4 to TRBJ1-6, with D tentatively TRBD1 (5 bases). This CDR3 contains 14 residues. V lost 0 bases and J 10 bases, leaving 11 bases between the germline ends. Per the germline V gene, CDR1 is SGHNT and CDR2 is YYREEE (reference sequence). The CDR3 DNA is TGTGCCAGCAGCTTGGAGTTGGACACCTCACCCCTCCACTTT. Its protein product is CASSLELDTSPLHF.

The sample holds a few counts of this clonotype. The chain couples TRBV6-5 to TRBJ1-6; perhaps TRBD1 as D (5 bases). The CDR3 is 16 residues long. CDR1 is MNHEY, CDR2 SVGAGI, per germline. V lost 2 bases, J lost 9 bases, and 17 bases lay in between. Here the CDR3 reads CASSYGEGTGGSPLHF. In nucleotides, the CDR3 is TGTGCCAGCAGTTACGGGGAAGGCACAGGTGGTTCACCCCTCCACTTT.

This clonotype was seen many times. The chain links TRBV4-2 to TRBJ2-1; D unresolved. The ends were cut back, 0 bases at V and 2 bases at J, with 5 bases in the middle. The CDR3 runs 14 residues. CDR1 and CDR2 from the germline V gene are LGHNA and YNFKEQ. CDR3 residues: CASSQDLTYNEQFF. The CDR3 DNA sequence: TGTGCCAGCAGCCAAGATCTAACCTACAATGAGCAGTTCTTC.

This rearrangement joins TRBV2 to TRBJ1-5, with D unclear. The V end lost 11 bases, the J end lost 4 bases, and 15 bases lay between the germline ends. From germline, CDR1 is SNHLY and CDR2 FYNNEI. The CDR3 consists of 13 residues. This CDR3 reads CAASEGGNQPQHF. The CDR3 nucleotides are TGTGCCGCCTCTGAGGGCGGGAATCAGCCCCAGCATTTT.

In its sample, this clonotype was seen many times. The V call is TRBV5-4, the J call TRBJ2-1; 7 positions agree with TRBD1. Trimming took 2 bases from V and 5 from J; bases not matched to a gene: 7. From germline, CDR1 is SGHNT and CDR2 YYREEE (reference sequence). There are 15 residues in the CDR3. CDR3 in amino acids: CASSLPGQRNNEQFF. The CDR3 DNA follows: TGTGCCAGCAGCTTACCGGGACAGAGAAACAATGAGCAGTTCTTC.

This clonotype was found many times. The rearrangement uses TRBV30 and TRBJ2-6, with 7 bases matching TRBD2. J gave up 0 bases and V 1 base, and 6 bases lay outside the gene matches. The germline gives CDR1 GTSNPN, CDR2 SVGIG (reference sequence). The CDR3 runs 17 residues. The CDR3 nucleotides are TGTGCCTGGAGTGCCCCGTGGGGGGGCTCTGGGGCCAACGTCCTGACTTTC. Encoded protein: CAWSAPWGGSGANVLTF.

V and J are TRBV5-8 and TRBJ1-2; 7 nucleotides match TRBD1. CDR1 and CDR2 from the germline V gene are SGHTS and YDEGEE. V was pared by 0 bases and J by 8 bases, with 7 bases of the junction left unmatched. There are 14 residues in the CDR3. The DNA of the CDR3 is TGTGCCAGCAGCTTGGACAGGGGCGCAGGAGGCTACACCTTC. Translation gives CASSLDRGAGGYTF.

The chain is built from TRBV6-4 and TRBJ2-1, with D perhaps being TRBD1 or TRBD2 (5 bases each). V lost 4 bases to trimming and J lost 6 bases, with 10 bases between them. This CDR3 spans 13 amino acids. Germline CDR1 is MRHNA and CDR2 is SNTAGT. The CDR3 here is CASSGLRGNEQFF. The CDR3 DNA is TGTGCCAGCAGTGGACTGAGGGGCAATGAGCAGTTCTTC.

This clonotype was counted only a few times. The gene calls are TRBV6-1 and TRBJ1-2, with 8 bases identical to TRBD1. J lost 4 bases, V lost 5 bases, and 6 bases had no gene match. CDR1 is MNHNS, CDR2 SASEGT, per germline. The CDR3 has 14 residues. CDR3 loop: CASSPGGRGYGYTF. DNA for the CDR3: TGTGCCAGCAGTCCAGGGGGCAGAGGCTATGGCTACACCTTC.

The chain joins TRBV19 to TRBJ2-5, with D perhaps TRBD1 (6 bases). CDR3 length: 13 residues. Trimming left V 3 bases short and J 1 base short, with 6 bases between. The germline V gene encodes CDR1 LNHDA and CDR2 SQIVND (reference sequence). CDR3 nucleotide sequence: TGTGCCAGTAGTATGGACAGCCAAGAGACCCAGTACTTC. Protein product: CASSMDSQETQYF.

This clonotype has a count of ten or more. An end of the junction does not agree with germline; a read error may underlie this. This chain links TRBV7-7 with TRBJ2-2, with D possibly matching TRBD2 (5 bases). The V gene's germline CDR1 is SSHAT and CDR2 FNYEAQ (reference sequence). This CDR3 comprises 16 residues. DNA of the CDR3: TGTGCTAGCAGCCCAAGAGGGCACTTGAACACCGGGGAGCTGTTTTTT. As protein: CASSPRGHLNTGELFF.

V and J are TRBV11-2 and TRBJ2-7; D might be TRBD1 (5 bases). The CDR3 is made up of 13 amino acids. V lost 5 bases and J 3 bases, leaving 11 bases between the germline ends. Per the germline V gene, CDR1 is SGHAT and CDR2 is FQNNGV. CDR3 protein: CASSEQEIYEQYF. CDR3 DNA sequence: TGTGCCAGCAGCGAACAGGAAATCTACGAGCAGTACTTC.

The V and J genes are TRBV6-1 and TRBJ2-3; unclear D gene. Trimming shortened V by 4 bases and J by 0 bases, and 17 bases separated the two germline ends. The CDR3 sequence is 17 residues long. Germline lookup yields CDR1 MNHNS and CDR2 SASEGT. For the CDR3, the DNA is TGTGCCAGCAGTGTCCGAAGCCGTGCCTATAGCACAGATACGCAGTATTTT. Its translation is CASSVRSRAYSTDTQYF.

CDR3 in DNA: TGCGCCAGCAGTGAGGGCCTAGCGCGAGGGACAGATACGCAGTATTTT. It yields the protein CASSEGLARGTDTQYF. This chain links TRBV10-1 with TRBJ2-3; D may be TRBD2 (6 bases). Trimming removed 2 bases from V and 3 bases from J, with 15 bases in between. There are 16 residues in the CDR3. Germline V gene lookup returns CDR1 WNHNN and CDR2 SYGVQD (reference sequence).

This clonotype was seen many times. The chain employs TRBV12-5 and TRBJ2-5; the match to TRBD2 covers 8 bases. Germline V gene data show CDR1 as LGHNT and CDR2 as FRNRAP. V was pared by 7 bases and J by 5 bases, with 9 bases of the junction left unmatched. The CDR3 length is 14 residues. The CDR3 protein is CASELAGPGETQYF. The CDR3 DNA reads as TGTGCTAGTGAGTTAGCGGGGCCGGGGGAGACCCAGTACTTC.

There are many counts of this clonotype. The chain carries TRBV3-1 and TRBJ1-2; D gene unclear. The V gene lost 7 bases and the J gene lost 3 bases, with 12 bases spanning the gap. CDR1 is LGHDT, CDR2 YNNKEL, per germline (reference sequence). The CDR3 totals 13 residues. CDR3 nucleotide sequence: TGTGCCAGCACCTCCCCCGGGGACTATGGCTACACCTTC. As protein: CASTSPGDYGYTF.

This clonotype has just a few counts. The J gene is TRBJ2-3, the V gene TRBV9, with D tentatively TRBD2 (5 bases). Trimming pared 2 bases from V and 1 base from J, leaving 11 bases between. This CDR3 has 15 amino acids. In germline, CDR1 is SGDLS, CDR2 YYNGEE. The CDR3 DNA sequence: TGTGCCAGCAGCGTCGAAGCGGTCCGCACAGATACGCAGTATTTT. Residues: CASSVEAVRTDTQYF.

The chain links TRBV29-1 to TRBJ2-3; 9 bases align to TRBD1. The J segment lost 8 bases and the V segment lost 1 base, leaving 7 bases of the junction unmatched. CDR1 is SQVTM and CDR2 is ANQGSEA in the germline V gene. The CDR3 runs to 14 residues. The chain's CDR3 is CSVEALGDRVTQYF. The CDR3 DNA is TGCAGCGTTGAAGCCTTAGGGGACAGGGTTACGCAGTATTTT.

This chain links TRBV14 with TRBJ2-3; D not certain. The V end lost 0 bases, the J end lost 3 bases, and 7 bases lay between the germline ends. There are 14 residues in the CDR3. From germline, CDR1 is SGHDN and CDR2 FVKESK. CDR3 sequence (DNA): TGTGCCAGCAGCCAAGATGCTAGGACAGATACGCAGTATTTT. This gives the protein CASSQDARTDTQYF.

V is TRBV10-2 and J is TRBJ1-2, with a weak D call TRBD1 (6 bases). V was trimmed by 4 bases and J by 4 bases, leaving 13 bases between them. The CDR3 is made up of 14 amino acids. CDR1 WSHSY and CDR2 SAAADI come from the germline V gene. CDR3 region: CASSATGTSYGYTF. The DNA for the CDR3 is TGCGCCAGCAGTGCCACAGGGACGTCCTATGGCTACACCTTC.

This clonotype was seen at least ten times. The chain uses TRBV6-2 or TRBV6-3 and TRBJ2-2, with 7 bases identical to TRBD2. The CDR3 has 15 amino acids. Germline CDR1 is MNHEY and CDR2 is SVGEGT. V was pared by 7 bases and J by 1 base, with 6 bases of the junction left unmatched. The DNA for the CDR3 is TGTGCCAGCATAACTAGCGATCGGAACACCGGGGAGCTGTTTTTT. It translates to CASITSDRNTGELFF.

The chain has TRBV12-5 and TRBJ2-3, with D hard to call. This CDR3 has 15 amino acids. Trimming removed 0 bases from V and 4 bases from J, with 11 bases in between. From germline, CDR1 is LGHNT and CDR2 FRNRAP. The CDR3 reads CASGLVIQRADTQYF. The CDR3 region has the DNA TGTGCTAGTGGTTTGGTTATCCAAAGGGCAGATACGCAGTATTTT.

CDR3 loop: CASSPGTNTEAFF. DNA for the CDR3: TGTGCCAGCAGTCCGGGGACTAACACTGAAGCTTTCTTT. The J gene is TRBJ1-1, the V gene TRBV12-3 or TRBV12-4; a possible D gene is TRBD1 (5 bases). This CDR3 contains 13 residues. V was shortened by 5 bases and J by 2 bases, with 9 bases between the two germline ends.

The chain recombines TRBV7-6 with TRBJ1-2; D unclear. Germline values: CDR1 SGHVS, CDR2 FNYEAQ. The CDR3 consists of 14 residues. Trimming removed 5 bases at V and 0 bases at J, with 10 bases between. The DNA for the CDR3 is TGTGCCAGCAGCCCCTCTTGGGCTAACTATGGCTACACCTTC. Translation gives CASSPSWANYGYTF. Full variable domain (missing parts from reference TRBV7-6 and TRBJ1-2): GAGVSQSPRYKVTKRGQDVALRCDPISGHVSLYWYRQALGQGPEFLTYFNYEAQQDKSGLPNDRFSAERPEGSISTLTIQRTEQRDSAMYRCASSPSWANYGYTFGSGTRLTVV.